A selection of T cell receptor beta chains follows, all from one sample in a study of blood T cell repertoires in COVID-19. Sequencing was performed with immunoSEQ multiplex PCR; in TCRdb, only in-frame clones are kept and a portion is missing. The sample has 190,000 or so clones; approximately 86% are singletons. The sequenced sample was PBMCs or T cells enriched from blood (not recorded which). Every receptor here comes from a woman in her twenties or thirties who had recovered from COVID-19. Both conserved end residues are trimmed from each CDR3. The order of the fields is V gene, J gene, clone size, CDR3 protein. A clone size is listed for some rows: how often the clone was seen (once, few, many), or a class if it is expanded.

>TRBV19|TRBJ1-1|.
ASSISRGNTEAF
>TRBV29-1|TRBJ1-3|.
SAGQGASNTIY
>TRBV7-6|TRBJ2-1|once
ASSSLTSGSWNEQF
>TRBV6-5|TRBJ2-7|.
ASSYAGTSYEQY
>TRBV12-5|TRBJ2-2|once
ASGLGTKIPGLAGAMANTGELF
>TRBV5-4|TRBJ2-1|.
ASSLRATRSDEQF
>TRBV12-5|TRBJ1-1|.
ASGLGTSEAF
>TRBV4-3|TRBJ2-1|.
ASSLSAAGGSDEQF
>TRBV7-3|TRBJ1-2|.
ASSLKSGDFYGYT
>TRBV5-1|TRBJ1-2|.
ASSLPGHGYT
>TRBV11-3|TRBJ2-5|.
ASSLGGQGLQETQY
>TRBV6-2/TRBV6-3|TRBJ2-5|.
ASSYGAVRAGQETQY
>TRBV20-1|TRBJ1-1|.
SARQNTEAF
>TRBV6-5|TRBJ1-1|.
ASINVGALNTEAF
>TRBV3-1/TRBV3-2|TRBJ1-3|.
ASSRAYSGNTIY
>TRBV4-1|TRBJ2-6|.
ASSHPGQGISGANVLT
>TRBV10-3|TRBJ1-2|.
AISSGGANYGYT
>TRBV12-5|TRBJ2-7|.
ASGLEEGASPYEQY
>TRBV29-1|TRBJ1-1|once
SVTQGAPEAF
>TRBV5-5|TRBJ1-3|few
ASSLAVHTIY
>TRBV12-3/TRBV12-4|TRBJ2-5|.
ASSLVGVETQY
>TRBV19|TRBJ1-2|.
ASSGTGGNYGYT
>TRBV5-6|TRBJ2-2|once
ASSTGTGIFTGELF
>TRBV9|TRBJ2-7|.
ASSVASSGEQY
>TRBV5-4|TRBJ1-2|.
ASSSTDRGGGYT